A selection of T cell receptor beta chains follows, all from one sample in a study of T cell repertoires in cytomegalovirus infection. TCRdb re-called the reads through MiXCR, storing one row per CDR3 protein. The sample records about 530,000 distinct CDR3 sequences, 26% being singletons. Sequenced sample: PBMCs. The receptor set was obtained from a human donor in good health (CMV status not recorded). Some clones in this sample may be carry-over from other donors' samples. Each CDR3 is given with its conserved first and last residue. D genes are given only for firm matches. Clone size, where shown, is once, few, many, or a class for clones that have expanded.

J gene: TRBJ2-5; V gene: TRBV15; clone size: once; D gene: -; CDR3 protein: CATSRDTAGAETQYF; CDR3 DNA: TGTGCCACCAGCAGAGATACGGCCGGAGCGGAGACCCAGTACTTC
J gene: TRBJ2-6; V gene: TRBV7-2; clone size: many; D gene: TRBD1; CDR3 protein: CASSSGQGRSGANVLTF; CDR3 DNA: TGTGCCAGCAGCTCTGGACAGGGGCGCTCTGGGGCCAACGTCCTGACTTTC
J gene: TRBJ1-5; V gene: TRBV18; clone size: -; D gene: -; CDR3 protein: CASSTQGQHQPQHF; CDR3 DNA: TGTGCCAGCTCAACCCAAGGACAGCATCAGCCCCAGCATTTT
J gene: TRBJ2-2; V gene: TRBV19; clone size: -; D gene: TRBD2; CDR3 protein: CASRERGRSGELFF; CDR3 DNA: TGTGCCAGTAGGGAGCGGGGTCGATCCGGGGAGCTGTTTTTT
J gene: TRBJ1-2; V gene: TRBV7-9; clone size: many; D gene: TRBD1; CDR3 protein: CASSLGQGAYGYTF; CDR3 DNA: TGTGCCAGCAGCTTAGGTCAGGGGGCCTATGGCTACACCTTC
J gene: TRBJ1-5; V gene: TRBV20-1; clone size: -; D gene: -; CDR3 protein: CSARGGEEGQPQHF; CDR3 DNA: TGCAGTGCTAGAGGAGGGGAGGAGGGTCAGCCCCAGCATTTT
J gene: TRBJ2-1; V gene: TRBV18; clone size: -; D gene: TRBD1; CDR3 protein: CASSPDRVYYNEQFF; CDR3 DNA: TGTGCCAGCTCACCTGACAGGGTGTACTACAATGAGCAGTTCTTC
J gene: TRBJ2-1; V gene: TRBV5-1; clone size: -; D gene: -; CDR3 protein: CASSLSPDSYNEQFF; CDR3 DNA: TGCGCCAGCAGCTTGTCTCCGGATTCCTACAATGAGCAGTTCTTC
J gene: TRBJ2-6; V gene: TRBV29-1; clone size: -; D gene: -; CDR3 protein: CSVDGGYGANVLTF; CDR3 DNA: TGCAGCGTCGATGGGGGGTACGGGGCCAACGTCCTGACTTTC
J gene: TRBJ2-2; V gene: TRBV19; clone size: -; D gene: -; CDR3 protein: CASTNGGLGNTGELFF; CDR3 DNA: TGTGCCAGTACCAATGGGGGTCTAGGTAACACCGGGGAGCTGTTTTTT
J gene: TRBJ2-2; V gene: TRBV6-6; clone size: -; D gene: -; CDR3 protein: CASRTRDTGELFF; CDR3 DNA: TGTGCCAGCAGGACGAGAGACACCGGGGAGCTGTTTTTT
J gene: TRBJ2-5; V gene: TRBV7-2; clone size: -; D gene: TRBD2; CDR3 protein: CASTPTAGGTQYF; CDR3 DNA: TGTGCCAGCACCCCAACTGCGGGAGGGACCCAGTACTTC
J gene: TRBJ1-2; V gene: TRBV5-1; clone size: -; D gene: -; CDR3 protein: CASSRTGISNYGYTF; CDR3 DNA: TGCGCCAGCAGCAGAACAGGGATTTCTAACTATGGCTACACCTTC
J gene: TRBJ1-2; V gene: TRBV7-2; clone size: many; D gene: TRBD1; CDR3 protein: CASSSRQGSNYGYTF; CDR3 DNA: TGTGCCAGCAGCTCGCGACAGGGTTCTAACTATGGCTACACCTTC
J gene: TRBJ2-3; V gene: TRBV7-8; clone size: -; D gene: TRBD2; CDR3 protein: CASRTLAGGPDTQYF; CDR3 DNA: TGTGCCAGCAGAACCCTAGCGGGAGGGCCGGATACGCAGTATTTT
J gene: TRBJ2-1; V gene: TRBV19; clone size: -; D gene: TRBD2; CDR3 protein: CASTDASSGSRDEQFF; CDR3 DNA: TGTGCCAGTACAGATGCGTCTAGCGGGAGCCGGGATGAGCAGTTCTTC
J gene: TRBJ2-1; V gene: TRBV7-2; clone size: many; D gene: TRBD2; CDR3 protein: CASSLASGASYNEQFF; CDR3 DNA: TGTGCCAGCAGCTTAGCTAGCGGGGCATCCTACAATGAGCAGTTCTTC
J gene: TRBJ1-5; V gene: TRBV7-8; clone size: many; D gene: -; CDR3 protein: CASSFGAGWGGGSNQPQHF; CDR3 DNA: TGTGCCAGCAGCTTCGGGGCAGGGTGGGGGGGGGGTAGCAATCAGCCCCAGCATTTT
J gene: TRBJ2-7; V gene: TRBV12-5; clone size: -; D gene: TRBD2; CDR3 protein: CASGLGTSGSEEQYF; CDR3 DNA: TGTGCTAGTGGTTTGGGGACTAGCGGGAGTGAAGAGCAGTACTTC
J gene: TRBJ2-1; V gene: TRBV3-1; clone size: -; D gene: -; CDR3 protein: CASSPSKGNEQFF; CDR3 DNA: TGTGCCAGCAGCCCGAGTAAGGGTAATGAGCAGTTCTTC
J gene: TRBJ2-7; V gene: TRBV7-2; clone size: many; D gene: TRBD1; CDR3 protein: CASSPDRGKQYF; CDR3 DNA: TGTGCCAGCAGCCCGGACAGGGGAAAGCAGTACTTC
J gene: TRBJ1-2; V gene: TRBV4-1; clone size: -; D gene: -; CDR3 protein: CASSPPRSVRYGYTF; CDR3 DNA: TGCGCCAGCAGCCCCCCGCGCAGCGTAAGATATGGCTACACCTTC
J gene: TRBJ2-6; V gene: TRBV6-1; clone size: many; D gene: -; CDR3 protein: CASSLGRGSGANVLTF; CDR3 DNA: TGTGCCAGCAGTCTCGGACGAGGGTCGGGGGCCAACGTCCTGACTTTC
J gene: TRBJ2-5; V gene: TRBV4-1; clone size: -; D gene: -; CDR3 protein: CASSKLGRTQYF; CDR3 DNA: TGCGCCAGCAGCAAGCTTGGGCGGACCCAGTACTTC
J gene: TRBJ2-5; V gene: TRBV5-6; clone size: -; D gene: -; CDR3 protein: CASSFLDSWETQYF; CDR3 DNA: TGTGCCAGCAGCTTTCTCGACTCCTGGGAGACCCAGTACTTC
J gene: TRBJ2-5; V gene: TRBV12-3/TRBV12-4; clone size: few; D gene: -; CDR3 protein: CASSLGLDQETQYF; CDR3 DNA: TGTGCCAGCAGTTTAGGTCTAGATCAAGAGACCCAGTACTTC
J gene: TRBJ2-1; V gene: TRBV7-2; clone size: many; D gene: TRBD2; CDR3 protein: CASSRGTSNEQFF; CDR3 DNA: TGTGCCAGCAGCCGAGGGACTAGTAATGAGCAGTTCTTC
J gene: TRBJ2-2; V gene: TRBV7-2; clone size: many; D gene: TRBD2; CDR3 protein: CASRRSGGGTGELFF; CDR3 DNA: TGTGCCAGCAGACGAAGCGGGGGGGGCACCGGGGAGCTGTTTTTT
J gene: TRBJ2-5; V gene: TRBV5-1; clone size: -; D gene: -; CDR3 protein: CASSLELRGGETQYF; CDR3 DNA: TGCGCCAGCAGCTTGGAGCTCAGGGGTGGTGAGACCCAGTACTTC
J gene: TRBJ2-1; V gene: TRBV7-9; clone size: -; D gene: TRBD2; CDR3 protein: CASSGSSGSSYNEQFF; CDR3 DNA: TGTGCCAGCAGCGGTTCTAGCGGAAGCTCCTACAATGAGCAGTTCTTC
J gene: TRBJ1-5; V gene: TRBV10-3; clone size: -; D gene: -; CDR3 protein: CAISDRFNQPQHF; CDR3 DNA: TGTGCCATCAGCGACAGGTTCAATCAGCCCCAGCATTTT
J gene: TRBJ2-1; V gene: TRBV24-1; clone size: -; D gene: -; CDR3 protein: CATSPLGQDNEQFF; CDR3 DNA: TGTGCCACCAGCCCTCTTGGGCAGGACAATGAGCAGTTCTTC
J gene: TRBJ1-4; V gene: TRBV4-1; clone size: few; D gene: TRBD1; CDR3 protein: CASSQDRTGGWEKLFF; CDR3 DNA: TGCGCCAGCAGCCAAGATCGGACAGGGGGCTGGGAAAAACTGTTTTTT
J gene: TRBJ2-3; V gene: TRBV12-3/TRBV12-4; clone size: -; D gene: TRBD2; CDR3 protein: CASSFPTLAPSSTDTQYF; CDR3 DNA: TGTGCCAGCAGTTTCCCCACACTAGCGCCGAGTAGCACAGATACGCAGTATTTT
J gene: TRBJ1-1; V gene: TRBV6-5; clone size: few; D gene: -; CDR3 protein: CASTFSQGTEAFF; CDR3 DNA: TGTGCCAGCACCTTCTCCCAGGGGACAGAAGCTTTCTTT
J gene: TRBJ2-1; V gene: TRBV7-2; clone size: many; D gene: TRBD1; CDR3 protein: CASRDRGDEQFF; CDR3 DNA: TGTGCCAGCAGGGACAGGGGGGATGAGCAGTTCTTC
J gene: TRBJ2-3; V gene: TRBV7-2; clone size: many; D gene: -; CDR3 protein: CASSMTRLRTDTQYF; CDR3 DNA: TGTGCCAGCAGCATGACGCGTCTCCGCACAGATACGCAGTATTTT
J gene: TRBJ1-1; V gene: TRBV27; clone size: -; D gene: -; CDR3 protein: CASSPAVGIEAFF; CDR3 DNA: TGTGCCAGCAGTCCCGCCGTCGGGATTGAAGCTTTCTTT
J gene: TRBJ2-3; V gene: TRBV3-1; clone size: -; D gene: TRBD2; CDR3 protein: CASSQTSGRSDTQYF; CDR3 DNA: TGTGCCAGCAGCCAAACTAGCGGGAGATCAGATACGCAGTATTTT
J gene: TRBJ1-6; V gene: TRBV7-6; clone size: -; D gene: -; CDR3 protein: CASSWNRDGNSPLHF; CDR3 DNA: TGTGCCAGCAGTTGGAACCGGGATGGTAATTCACCCCTCCACTTT
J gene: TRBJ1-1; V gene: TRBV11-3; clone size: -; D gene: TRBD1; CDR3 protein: CASSLKGASEAFF; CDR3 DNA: TGTGCCAGCAGCTTAAAGGGGGCAAGTGAAGCTTTCTTT
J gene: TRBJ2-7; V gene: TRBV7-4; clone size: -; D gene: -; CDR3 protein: CASSSIGKRGYEQYF; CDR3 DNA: TGTGCCAGCAGCTCCATCGGGAAGAGGGGCTACGAGCAGTACTTC
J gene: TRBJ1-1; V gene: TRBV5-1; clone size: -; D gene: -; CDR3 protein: CASSPPWGESMNTEAFF; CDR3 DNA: TGCGCCAGCAGCCCCCCGTGGGGGGAAAGTATGAACACTGAAGCTTTCTTT
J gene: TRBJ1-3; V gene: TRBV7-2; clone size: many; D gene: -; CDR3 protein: CASSLAGGKSSGNTIYF; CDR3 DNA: TGTGCCAGCAGCTTAGCCGGCGGCAAGAGCTCTGGAAACACCATATATTTT
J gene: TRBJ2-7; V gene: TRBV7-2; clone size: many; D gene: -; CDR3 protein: CASATRDSYEQYF; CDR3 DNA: TGTGCCAGCGCGACGCGGGACTCCTACGAGCAGTACTTC
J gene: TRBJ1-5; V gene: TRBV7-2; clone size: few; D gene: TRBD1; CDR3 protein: CACGQGNQPQHF; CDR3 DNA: TGTGCCTGCGGACAGGGCAATCAGCCCCAGCATTTT
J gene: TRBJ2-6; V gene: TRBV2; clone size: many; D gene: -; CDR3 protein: CASSPSGANVLTF; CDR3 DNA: TGTGCCAGCAGCCCCTCTGGGGCCAACGTCCTGACTTTC
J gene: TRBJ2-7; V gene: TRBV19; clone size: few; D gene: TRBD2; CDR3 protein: CASSIDGTSSTTFGF; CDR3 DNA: TGTGCCAGTAGTATAGACGGGACTAGCAGCACTACCTTTGGCTTC
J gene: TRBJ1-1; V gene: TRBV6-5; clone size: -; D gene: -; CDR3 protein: CASSSTGIGGSEAFF; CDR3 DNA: TGTGCCAGCAGTTCTACAGGAATAGGAGGTAGTGAAGCTTTCTTT
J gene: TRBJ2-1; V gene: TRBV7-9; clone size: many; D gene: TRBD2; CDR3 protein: CASSSPGGAESNEQFF; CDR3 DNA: TGTGCCAGCAGCTCCCCCGGGGGGGCGGAGTCAAATGAGCAGTTCTTC
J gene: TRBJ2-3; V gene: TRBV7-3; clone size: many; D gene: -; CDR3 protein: CASSLISPQCLLTDTQYF; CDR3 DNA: TGTGCCAGCAGCTTAATTTCCCCCCAGTGCCTTCTCACAGATACGCAGTATTTT
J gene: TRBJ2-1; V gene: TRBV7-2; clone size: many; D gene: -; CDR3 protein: CASSVFSYNEQFF; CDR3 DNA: TGTGCCAGCAGCGTATTCTCCTACAATGAGCAGTTCTTC
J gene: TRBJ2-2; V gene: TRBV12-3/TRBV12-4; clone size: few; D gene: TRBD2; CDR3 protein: CASSFLAGANTGELFF; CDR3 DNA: TGTGCCAGCAGTTTCCTAGCGGGAGCGAACACCGGGGAGCTGTTTTTT
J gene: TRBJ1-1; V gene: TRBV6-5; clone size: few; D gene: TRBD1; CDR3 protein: CASSYQGAAEAFF; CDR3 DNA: TGTGCCAGCAGTTACCAGGGGGCAGCTGAAGCTTTCTTT